A selection of T cell receptor beta chains follows, all from one sample in a study of post-analysis software for immune sequencing data. TCRdb reanalysed the PCR reads using MiXCR and keeps one entry per CDR3 protein. The sample holds hundreds of thousands of distinct CDR3 sequences, 59% seen once. Material: blood. These receptors were collected from a girl aged 2 to 10 with multiple sclerosis. Both conserved end residues are part of each CDR3. Only some rows state a clone size, as once, few, many or a class for expanded clones.

j_call: TRBJ2-1
clone_size: NA
v_call: TRBV12-3/TRBV12-4
cdr3_aa: CASSLPSASNEQFF

j_call: TRBJ2-1
clone_size: few
v_call: TRBV25-1
cdr3_aa: CASSRGGPYNEQFF

j_call: TRBJ2-5
clone_size: NA
v_call: TRBV24-1
cdr3_aa: CATSDSGFQETQYF

j_call: TRBJ2-1
clone_size: few
v_call: TRBV20-1
cdr3_aa: CSATPQSSYNEQFF

j_call: TRBJ1-2
clone_size: NA
v_call: TRBV12-3/TRBV12-4
cdr3_aa: CASSPGGGGFEAFFGYTF

j_call: TRBJ1-6
clone_size: NA
v_call: TRBV2
cdr3_aa: CARQGAPSRNSPLHF

j_call: TRBJ2-1
clone_size: NA
v_call: TRBV4-1
cdr3_aa: CASSLRREGSSYNEQFF

j_call: TRBJ1-2
clone_size: few
v_call: TRBV6-5
cdr3_aa: CASSPGPGSGGYTF

j_call: TRBJ2-3
clone_size: NA
v_call: TRBV23-1
cdr3_aa: CASSQSPVAGGPTDTQYF

j_call: TRBJ2-1
clone_size: few
v_call: TRBV7-9
cdr3_aa: CASSLGAGLYNEQFF

j_call: TRBJ2-3
clone_size: NA
v_call: TRBV20-1
cdr3_aa: CSAGGQRGRNTQYF

j_call: TRBJ1-2
clone_size: NA
v_call: TRBV29-1
cdr3_aa: CSVARGQGDGYTF

j_call: TRBJ2-1
clone_size: NA
v_call: TRBV30
cdr3_aa: CAWSVQLLEDNEQFF

j_call: TRBJ2-1
clone_size: few
v_call: TRBV12-3/TRBV12-4
cdr3_aa: CASSFGEQFF

j_call: TRBJ2-1
clone_size: NA
v_call: TRBV7-7
cdr3_aa: CASTFGIGHEQFF

j_call: TRBJ2-7
clone_size: NA
v_call: TRBV5-1
cdr3_aa: CASSPVLRERRYEQYF

j_call: TRBJ1-2
clone_size: NA
v_call: TRBV30
cdr3_aa: CAWSLQGPANYGYTF

j_call: NA
clone_size: NA
v_call: TRBV25-1
cdr3_aa: CASSEWGQGALETQYF

j_call: TRBJ1-6
clone_size: NA
v_call: TRBV5-1
cdr3_aa: CASSLRSQENSPLHF

j_call: TRBJ2-3
clone_size: NA
v_call: TRBV20-1
cdr3_aa: CSALSPWEVAGESTDTQYF

j_call: TRBJ1-1
clone_size: NA
v_call: TRBV7-9
cdr3_aa: CASSLDRDGGRAFF

j_call: TRBJ2-1
clone_size: NA
v_call: TRBV6-2/TRBV6-3
cdr3_aa: CASNIGTGGEPSRNEQFF

j_call: TRBJ2-1
clone_size: NA
v_call: TRBV15
cdr3_aa: CATSRDLGGSNEQFF

j_call: TRBJ1-2
clone_size: NA
v_call: TRBV9
cdr3_aa: CASSVGEDGYTF

j_call: TRBJ2-1
clone_size: NA
v_call: TRBV7-2
cdr3_aa: CTSSQGTRRPGDEQFF

j_call: TRBJ2-5
clone_size: NA
v_call: TRBV3-1
cdr3_aa: CASSQVNQETQYF

j_call: TRBJ2-1
clone_size: many
v_call: TRBV29-1
cdr3_aa: CSARTGGFPVPPNEQFF

j_call: TRBJ2-5
clone_size: once
v_call: TRBV7-9
cdr3_aa: CASSLSSVGYF

j_call: TRBJ2-2
clone_size: NA
v_call: TRBV5-1
cdr3_aa: CASSAQTSESGELFF

j_call: TRBJ1-2
clone_size: NA
v_call: TRBV12-3/TRBV12-4
cdr3_aa: CAGSSPRDSYGYTF

j_call: TRBJ2-1
clone_size: NA
v_call: TRBV7-9
cdr3_aa: CASRLLAGVVDEQFF

j_call: TRBJ1-1
clone_size: NA
v_call: TRBV3-1
cdr3_aa: CASSLSTGNTEGFF

j_call: TRBJ2-1
clone_size: few
v_call: TRBV20-1
cdr3_aa: CSARETSGYNEQFF

j_call: TRBJ1-5
clone_size: NA
v_call: TRBV7-2
cdr3_aa: CASTASVYQPQHF

j_call: TRBJ1-1
clone_size: few
v_call: TRBV20-1
cdr3_aa: CSAIHRGSEAFF

j_call: TRBJ2-5
clone_size: NA
v_call: TRBV5-1
cdr3_aa: CASSLAASGETQYF

j_call: TRBJ2-5
clone_size: NA
v_call: TRBV20-1
cdr3_aa: CSAQRTGVIQETQYF

j_call: TRBJ2-7
clone_size: NA
v_call: TRBV20-1
cdr3_aa: CSARALSSSYEQYF

j_call: TRBJ1-6
clone_size: NA
v_call: TRBV2
cdr3_aa: CASSPRDRMIALHF

j_call: TRBJ2-3
clone_size: few
v_call: TRBV10-3
cdr3_aa: CAISGFGGVEDTQYF

j_call: TRBJ2-1
clone_size: NA
v_call: TRBV20-1
cdr3_aa: CSATTSGSREQFF

j_call: TRBJ1-5
clone_size: few
v_call: TRBV12-3/TRBV12-4
cdr3_aa: CASSLEGLNQPQHF

j_call: TRBJ1-4
clone_size: NA
v_call: TRBV29-1
cdr3_aa: CSVEAGKLFF

j_call: TRBJ2-5
clone_size: NA
v_call: TRBV9
cdr3_aa: CASSVDPLGPQETQYF

j_call: TRBJ2-7
clone_size: NA
v_call: TRBV6-1
cdr3_aa: CASSPNRGTGRTIYEQYF

j_call: TRBJ2-1
clone_size: NA
v_call: TRBV4-1
cdr3_aa: CASSQDAAGGLNSYNEQFF

j_call: TRBJ2-1
clone_size: NA
v_call: TRBV6-6
cdr3_aa: CASSYSGAGGPYNEQFF

j_call: TRBJ1-6
clone_size: few
v_call: TRBV7-8
cdr3_aa: CASSSGQGTNSPLHF

j_call: TRBJ2-2
clone_size: NA
v_call: TRBV29-1
cdr3_aa: CSVGTGATGELFF

j_call: TRBJ2-7
clone_size: few
v_call: TRBV5-1
cdr3_aa: CASSRTSGRRRAYEQYF

j_call: TRBJ1-2
clone_size: NA
v_call: TRBV12-3/TRBV12-4
cdr3_aa: CASSLGPTRGYTF

j_call: TRBJ1-2
clone_size: NA
v_call: TRBV7-2
cdr3_aa: CASSLGRRQQAGGYTF

j_call: TRBJ2-7
clone_size: NA
v_call: TRBV7-9
cdr3_aa: CASSLFGGRPTAAYEQYF

j_call: TRBJ2-5
clone_size: few
v_call: TRBV10-3
cdr3_aa: CAISEGTGEQETQYF

j_call: NA
clone_size: NA
v_call: TRBV20-1
cdr3_aa: CSAQTSGWETQYF

j_call: TRBJ2-1
clone_size: NA
v_call: TRBV6-2/TRBV6-3
cdr3_aa: CASNLLPGGSHNEQFF

j_call: TRBJ1-2
clone_size: NA
v_call: TRBV3-1
cdr3_aa: CASSQRAHHEGYTF

j_call: TRBJ2-5
clone_size: NA
v_call: TRBV12-3/TRBV12-4
cdr3_aa: CASSSSWKQETQYF

j_call: TRBJ2-3
clone_size: NA
v_call: TRBV6-2/TRBV6-3
cdr3_aa: CASSPRISSTDTQYF